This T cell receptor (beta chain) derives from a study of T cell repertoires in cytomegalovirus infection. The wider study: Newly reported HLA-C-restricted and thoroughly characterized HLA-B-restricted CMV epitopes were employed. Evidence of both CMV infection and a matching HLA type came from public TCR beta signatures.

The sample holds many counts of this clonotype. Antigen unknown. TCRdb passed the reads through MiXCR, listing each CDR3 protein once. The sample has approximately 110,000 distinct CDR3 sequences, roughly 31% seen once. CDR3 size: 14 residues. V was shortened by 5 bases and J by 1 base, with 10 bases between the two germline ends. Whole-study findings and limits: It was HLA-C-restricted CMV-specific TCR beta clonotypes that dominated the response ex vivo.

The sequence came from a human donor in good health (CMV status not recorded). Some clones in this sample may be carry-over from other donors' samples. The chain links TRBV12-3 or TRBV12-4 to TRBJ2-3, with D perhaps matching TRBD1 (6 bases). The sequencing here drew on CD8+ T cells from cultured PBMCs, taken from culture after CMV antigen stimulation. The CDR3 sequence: CASSTTGGTDTQYF. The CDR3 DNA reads TGTGCCAGCAGTACGACAGGAGGCACAGATACGCAGTATTTT.